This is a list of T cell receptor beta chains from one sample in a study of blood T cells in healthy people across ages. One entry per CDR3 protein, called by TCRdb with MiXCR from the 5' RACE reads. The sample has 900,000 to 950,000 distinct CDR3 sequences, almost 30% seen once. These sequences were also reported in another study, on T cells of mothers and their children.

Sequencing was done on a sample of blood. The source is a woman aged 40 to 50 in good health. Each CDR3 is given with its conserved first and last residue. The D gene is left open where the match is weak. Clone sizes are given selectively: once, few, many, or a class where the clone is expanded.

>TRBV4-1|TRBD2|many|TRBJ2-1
TGCGCCAGCAGCCAACTCGGGGGGTACAATGAGCAGTTCTTC
CASSQLGGYNEQFF
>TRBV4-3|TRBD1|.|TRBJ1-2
TGCGCCAGCAGCCAAGAGGGGACAGGGGGCTACACCTTC
CASSQEGTGGYTF
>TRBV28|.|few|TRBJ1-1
TGTGCCAGCAGTTTATTGGAGTTGGGCACTGAAGCTTTCTTT
CASSLLELGTEAFF
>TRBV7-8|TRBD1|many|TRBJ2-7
TGTGCCAGCAGCTTAGCCTCCCCGGGACAGATGCGCGAGCAGTACTTC
CASSLASPGQMREQYF
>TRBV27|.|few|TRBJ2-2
TGTGCCAGCAGTCCATGGGGGGGCATTAGCGCCGGGGAGCTGTTTTTT
CASSPWGGISAGELFF
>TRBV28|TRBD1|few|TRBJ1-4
TGTGCCAGCAAAGGAGGGGGCGGATATGAAAAACTGTTTTTT
CASKGGGGYEKLFF
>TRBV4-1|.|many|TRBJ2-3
TGCGCCAGCAGCCAAGATCCCGGCGTACCCAAGGCAGATACGCAGTATTTT
CASSQDPGVPKADTQYF
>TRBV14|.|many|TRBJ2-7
TGTGCCAGCAGCCAAGATCAGCAGGGTTCGGACGAGCAGTACTTC
CASSQDQQGSDEQYF
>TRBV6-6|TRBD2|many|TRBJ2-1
TGTGCCAGCAGTTACTCGTCTAGCGGGGGGGTTTACAATGAGCAGTTCTTC
CASSYSSSGGVYNEQFF
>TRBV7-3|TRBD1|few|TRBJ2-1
TGTGCCAGCACGACCGGGACAGGGTACAATGAGCAGTTCTTC
CASTTGTGYNEQFF